This T cell receptor (beta chain) was profiled in a study of cytomegalovirus exposure and HLA in healthy donors. Remarks on this clone: Its matching antigen is unknown.

The study, taken as a whole, reports: Later analysis revealed greater clonal expansion in HLA-associated TCR beta chains than in equally common others.

Losses at the gene ends were 5 bases for V and 3 bases for J; bases not matched to a gene: 7. The germline V gene has CDR1 MNHNS and CDR2 SASEGT. This CDR3 is 15 amino acids long. Primers: 60 Vbeta forward and 13 Jbeta reverse. Using immunoSEQ multiplex PCR, the repertoire was profiled, and TCRdb retains in-frame clones only, with some absent. Among more than 100,000 clones listed, over 65% were seen once. The material sequenced was PBMCs. V gene TRBV6-1 combines with J gene TRBJ1-5; TRBD1 aligns across 7 bases. The origin of this receptor is a woman aged 40 to 50 in good health and CMV-seropositive. The CDR3: CASSLGQVPNQPQHF. The DNA of the CDR3 is TGTGCCAGCAGTTTAGGACAGGTCCCCAATCAGCCCCAGCATTTT.